What follows are 21 T cell receptor beta chains derived from one specimen sequenced in a study of blood T cell repertoires in COVID-19. TCRdb's copy holds only in-frame clones and misses some; the assay was immunoSEQ multiplex PCR. The data hold under 250,000 clones, with approximately 82% observed a single time. The specimen was peripheral blood. These receptors were taken from a woman in her 50s with acute or convalescent COVID-19.

The chain joins TRBV24-1 to TRBJ2-5; no definite D call. The germline CDR1 and CDR2 sequences are KGHDR and SFDVKD. Between the trimmed V and J ends, which lost 0 bases and 7 bases, there was a span of 5 bases. The CDR3 has 12 amino acids. The CDR3 region has the DNA TGTGCCACCAGTGATTTGTACGGGACCCAGTACTTC. Residues: CATSDLYGTQYF.

The genes are TRBV20-1 and TRBJ2-5, with D maybe TRBD2 (5 bases). The germline V gene has CDR1 DFQATT and CDR2 SNEGSKA (reference sequence). Trimming pared 3 bases from V and 0 bases from J, leaving 14 bases between. There are 15 residues in the CDR3. DNA of the CDR3: TGCAGTGCTAGTGGGGAGCTAGCCGACCAAGAGACCCAGTACTTC. Amino acid sequence: CSASGELADQETQYF.

This chain connects TRBV11-3 to TRBJ2-5, with 7 nucleotides matching TRBD2. In germline, CDR1 is SGHNT, CDR2 YENEEA. The CDR3 sequence is 14 residues long. The trim removed 5 bases at V and 2 bases at J, leaving 5 bases unmatched. CDR3 nucleotides: TGTGCCAGCAGCCCCACAGCGGGACAAGAGACCCAGTACTTC. Residues: CASSPTAGQETQYF.

This chain links TRBV6-2 or TRBV6-3 with TRBJ1-2, with D uncertain. Trimming stripped 6 bases from V and 6 bases from J, with 14 bases between. This CDR3 is built from 13 residues. Looked up from germline, CDR1 is MNHEY and CDR2 is SVGEGT. CDR3 residues: CASSQIGLDGYTF. The CDR3 region has the DNA TGTGCCAGCAGCCAAATAGGACTGGATGGCTACACCTTC.

V usage is TRBV5-6 and J usage is TRBJ2-7; D is possibly TRBD2 (5 bases). Germline CDR1 is SGHDT and CDR2 is YYEEEE. The V end lost 0 bases, the J end lost 1 base, and 17 bases lay between the germline ends. There are 17 residues in the CDR3. The CDR3 sequence: CASSLAIGAAKSYEQYF. CDR3 nucleotide sequence: TGTGCCAGCAGCTTGGCCATAGGAGCGGCAAAGTCCTACGAGCAGTACTTC.

This clone appeared a few times. This chain connects TRBV28 to TRBJ2-7, with D perhaps matching TRBD2 (6 bases). Germline CDR1 is MDHEN and CDR2 is SYDVKM. Deletions cut 7 bases from V and 6 bases from J, with 13 bases between. The CDR3 is made up of 12 amino acids. CDR3 loop: CASTKRAGEQYF. The CDR3 DNA reads TGTGCCAGCACCAAGCGGGCTGGCGAGCAGTACTTC. The whole variable domain, remainder taken from reference TRBV28 and TRBJ2-7, is DVKVTQSSRYLVKRTGEKVFLECVQDMDHENMFWYRQDPGLGLRLIYFSYDVKMKEKGDIPEGYSVSREKKERFSLILESASTNQTSMYLCASTKRAGEQYFGPGTRLTVT.

The V and J genes are TRBV19 and TRBJ2-1, with D perhaps matching TRBD2 (5 bases). V lost 6 bases and J 0 bases, leaving 9 bases between the germline ends. There are 14 residues in the CDR3. Per germline, CDR1 LNHDA and CDR2 SQIVND (reference sequence). The CDR3 DNA is TGTGCCAGTAGAGACTATAGCTCCTACAATGAGCAGTTCTTC. Translating it yields CASRDYSSYNEQFF. The whole variable domain, remainder taken from reference TRBV19 and TRBJ2-1, is DGGITQSPKYLFRKEGQNVTLSCEQNLNHDAMYWYRQDPGQGLRLIYYSQIVNDFQKGDIAEGYSVSREKKESFPLTVTSAQKNPTAFYLCASRDYSSYNEQFFGPGTRLTVL.

The chain joins TRBV5-1 to TRBJ1-1; D remains ambiguous. The length of the CDR3 is 13 residues. Germline V gives CDR1 SGHRS, CDR2 YFSETQ. Trimming left V 0 bases short and J 2 bases short, with 5 bases between. Here the CDR3 reads CASSLEHNTEAFF. The DNA for the CDR3 is TGCGCCAGCAGCTTGGAACATAACACTGAAGCTTTCTTT.

The rearrangement links TRBV5-1 to TRBJ1-2; possibly TRBD1 for D (5 bases). The CDR3 length is 14 residues. Germline-derived CDR1 and CDR2 are SGHRS and YFSETQ. V dropped 0 bases and J dropped 1 base, with 7 bases sitting between them. CDR3 sequence: CASSLGTNNYGYTF. The DNA for the CDR3 is TGCGCCAGCAGCTTGGGGACAAATAACTATGGCTACACCTTC.

The chain employs TRBV3-1 (or the pseudogene TRBV3-2) and TRBJ1-1, with D possibly TRBD1 on 5 matching bases. V dropped 3 bases and J dropped 7 bases, with 9 bases sitting between them. This CDR3 is 12 amino acids long. Germline V gene data show CDR1 as LGHDT and CDR2 as YNNKEL (reference sequence). In DNA, the CDR3 is TGTGCCAGCAGCCAGGGTACAGGTGAAGCTTTCTTT. Protein sequence: CASSQGTGEAFF.

V usage is TRBV6-5 and J usage is TRBJ1-3, with 7 bases aligning to TRBD1. The CDR3 consists of 15 residues. Germline V gene sequence: CDR1 MNHEY, CDR2 SVGAGI. J gave up 0 bases and V 4 bases, and 3 bases lay outside the gene matches. CDR3 sequence reads: CASSSTGNSGNTIYF. CDR3 coding DNA: TGTGCCAGCAGTTCGACAGGGAACTCTGGAAACACCATATATTTT.

The CDR3 coding sequence is TGCGCCTCCGGTTTGGGGGCAGGGTGGAGCGATGAGCAGTTCTTC. It is translated as CASGLGAGWSDEQFF. The chain couples TRBV5-1 to TRBJ2-1; weak D call: TRBD1 (6 bases). The CDR3 length is 15 residues. CDR1 and CDR2 from the germline V gene are SGHRS and YFSETQ. The ends were cut back, 10 bases at V and 8 bases at J, with 25 bases in the middle.

The J gene is TRBJ1-1, the V gene TRBV20-1; D is unclear. CDR1 is DFQATT, CDR2 SNEGSKA, per germline (reference sequence). Trimming removed 5 bases from V and 2 bases from J, with 12 bases in between. CDR3 length: 13 residues. The CDR3 DNA reads as TGCAGTGCTCGTGCAGGACTCAACACTGAAGCTTTCTTT. Residues: CSARAGLNTEAFF.

This clone occurred a few times. This chain uses TRBV14 with TRBJ1-1; D not resolved. The germline CDR1 and CDR2 sequences are SGHDN and FVKESK. Trimming cost V 0 bases and J 10 bases, with 12 bases left between them. The CDR3 is 13 residues long. The CDR3 DNA reads as TGTGCCAGCAGCCAAGATTTGAGGGTAGCAGCTTTCTTT. Amino acid sequence: CASSQDLRVAAFF.

This rearrangement joins TRBV6-6 to TRBJ1-2; perhaps TRBD1 as D (5 bases). Trimming took off 8 bases at V and 3 bases at J, with 7 bases between the two ends. The CDR3 sequence is 11 residues long. CDR1 and CDR2 from the germline V gene are MNHNY and SVGAGI (reference sequence). Here the CDR3 reads CASGRDYGYTF. In nucleotides, the CDR3 is TGTGCCAGCGGCAGGGACTATGGCTACACCTTC.

The chain joins TRBV5-4 to TRBJ1-2, with a weak D call TRBD1 (5 bases). The germline CDR1 and CDR2 sequences are SGHNT and YYREEE (reference sequence). V was pared by 0 bases and J by 4 bases, with 16 bases between. The CDR3 is 16 residues long. CDR3 region: CASSLDRLQGAYGYTF. The CDR3 coding sequence is TGTGCCAGCAGCTTGGATCGGCTCCAAGGGGCCTATGGCTACACCTTC.

Here the CDR3 DNA reads TGTGCCAGCAGGTCGACAGGGAGGACTGAAGCTTTCTTT. It specifies CASRSTGRTEAFF. The V and J genes are TRBV27 and TRBJ1-1; 7 bases map to TRBD1. Trimming removed 6 bases from V and 5 bases from J; junction bases left unmatched: 6. The CDR3 covers 13 residues. Germline V lookup: CDR1 MNHEY, CDR2 SMNVEV (reference sequence).

V usage is TRBV6-5 and J usage is TRBJ2-7, with 7 positions matching TRBD2. Unmatched junction bases numbered 6, after V lost 5 bases and J lost 5 bases. Germline CDR1 and CDR2: MNHEY and SVGAGI. This CDR3 comprises 13 residues. This chain's CDR3 is CASSPSGIDEQYF. CDR3 coding DNA: TGTGCCAGCAGTCCGAGCGGGATCGACGAGCAGTACTTC.

This clone was observed a handful of times. This chain connects TRBV20-1 to TRBJ2-3; 9 positions match TRBD2. This CDR3 spans 17 amino acids. Trimming cost V 3 bases and J 1 base; bases outside gene matches: 11. In germline, CDR1 is DFQATT, CDR2 SNEGSKA (reference sequence). This chain's CDR3 is CSASATLAGGRTDTQYF. The CDR3 DNA follows: TGCAGTGCTAGTGCCACTTTGGCGGGAGGGCGCACAGATACGCAGTATTTT.

This chain uses TRBV28 with TRBJ2-3, with D possibly being TRBD2 (6 bases). Deletions cut 5 bases from V and 5 bases from J, with 20 bases between. The CDR3 loop spans 16 amino acids. CDR1 is MDHEN and CDR2 is SYDVKM in the germline V gene. The CDR3: CASSPHVRRAVDTQYF. DNA of the CDR3: TGTGCCAGCAGTCCTCACGTAAGGAGGGCCGTAGATACGCAGTATTTT.

This sequence joins TRBV2 and TRBJ1-3; D unresolved. V lost 5 bases and J 0 bases, leaving 14 bases between the germline ends. This CDR3 region has 16 residues. The V gene's germline CDR1 is SNHLY and CDR2 FYNNEI. The CDR3 DNA reads as TGTGCCAGCAGTCTAGGTACATCGAGCTCTGGAAACACCATATATTTT. Translation gives CASSLGTSSSGNTIYF. The whole variable domain, remainder taken from reference TRBV2 and TRBJ1-3, is EPEVTQTPSHQVTQMGQEVILRCVPISNHLYFYWYRQILGQKVEFLVSFYNNEISEKSEIFDDQFSVERPDGSNFTLKIRSTKLEDSAMYFCASSLGTSSSGNTIYFGEGSWLTVV.